This TCR beta chain came from a study of blood T cells in healthy people across ages. General study findings and limits: One million T cells yielded diversity estimates that were considered underestimates.

This clonotype was observed at least ten times. Antigen unknown. The junction had 10 bases not matched to a gene; V was cut back by 6 bases and J by 7 bases. The CDR3 consists of 15 residues. Per germline, CDR1 SGHVS and CDR2 FQNEAQ. Isolation yielded PBMCs, at least 6.5 million per sample, in every case. Then a second PCR, running roughly 7 to 11 cycles, was carried out with a sample-barcoded 5' primer and a J-beta primer mix. TCRdb passed the 5' RACE reads through MiXCR, listing each CDR3 protein once. This table has about 640,000 distinct CDR3 sequences, under 30% appearing once. This TCR came from a woman over 75 in good health. Sequencing was done on a sample of blood. The rearrangement uses TRBV7-8 and TRBJ2-5; 11 bases fit TRBD2. CDR3: CASSSNSGGAGTQYF. In DNA, the CDR3 is TGTGCCAGCAGTTCGAATAGCGGGGGGGCCGGGACCCAGTACTTC.